A single TCR beta chain is shown here with its context. This sample was included in a study of blood T cell repertoires in COVID-19. Assay used: immunoSEQ multiplex PCR; TCRdb lists only in-frame clones, some missing. The sample lists 370,000 or so clones, roughly 86% seen once, with 1% to 1.5% in the top ten. The CDR3 runs to 15 residues. CDR1 and CDR2 from the germline V gene are SNHLY and FYNNEI. V was shortened by 2 bases and J by 7 bases, with 12 bases between the two germline ends. The clonotype was recovered from a man aged 25 to 45 who had recovered from COVID-19. J is TRBJ1-6 and V is TRBV2; D is undetermined. Sequenced material: PBMCs or T cells enriched from blood (not recorded which). The CDR3 spells CASSEHSLPNSPLHF. CDR3 sequence (DNA): TGTGCCAGCAGTGAACACAGCTTACCAAATTCACCCCTCCACTTT.